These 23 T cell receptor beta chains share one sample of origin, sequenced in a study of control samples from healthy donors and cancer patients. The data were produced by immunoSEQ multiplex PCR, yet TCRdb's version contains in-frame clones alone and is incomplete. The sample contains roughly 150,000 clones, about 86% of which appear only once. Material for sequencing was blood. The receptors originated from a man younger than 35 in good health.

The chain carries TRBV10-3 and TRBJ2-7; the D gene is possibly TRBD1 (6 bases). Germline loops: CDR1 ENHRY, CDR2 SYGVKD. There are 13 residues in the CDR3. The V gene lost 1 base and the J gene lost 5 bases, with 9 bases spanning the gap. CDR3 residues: CAISELQGDEQYF. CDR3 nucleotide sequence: TGTGCCATCAGTGAGTTACAGGGCGACGAGCAGTACTTC.

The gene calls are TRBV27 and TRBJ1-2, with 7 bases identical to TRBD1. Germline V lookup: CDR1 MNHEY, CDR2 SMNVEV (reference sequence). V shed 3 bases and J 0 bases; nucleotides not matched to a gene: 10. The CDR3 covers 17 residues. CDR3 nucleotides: TGTGCCAGCAGTTTCCGCCCTCCCGGGACAGCTAACTATGGCTACACCTTC. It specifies CASSFRPPGTANYGYTF.

CDR3 coding DNA: TGTGCCACCAGCAGAACTAGCGGGGGGGCCTCAGATACGCAGTATTTT. Encoded protein: CATSRTSGGASDTQYF. This chain links TRBV15 with TRBJ2-3; 13 bases align to TRBD2. The germline V gene has CDR1 LNHNV and CDR2 YYDKDF (reference sequence). The CDR3 loop spans 16 amino acids. Trimming removed 2 bases from V and 4 bases from J; junction bases left unmatched: 3.

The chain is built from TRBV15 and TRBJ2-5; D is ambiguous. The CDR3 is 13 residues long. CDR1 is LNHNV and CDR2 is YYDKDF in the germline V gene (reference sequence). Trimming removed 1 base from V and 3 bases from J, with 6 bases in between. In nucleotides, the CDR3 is TGTGCCACCAGCAGAGCCGCTGAAGAGACCCAGTACTTC. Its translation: CATSRAAEETQYF.

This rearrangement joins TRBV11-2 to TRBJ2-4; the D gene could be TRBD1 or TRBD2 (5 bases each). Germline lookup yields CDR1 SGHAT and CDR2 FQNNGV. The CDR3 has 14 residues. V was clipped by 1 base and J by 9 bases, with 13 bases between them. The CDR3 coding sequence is TGTGCCAGCAGCTTAGTCCCGGGACGGACCATTCAGTACTTC. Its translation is CASSLVPGRTIQYF.

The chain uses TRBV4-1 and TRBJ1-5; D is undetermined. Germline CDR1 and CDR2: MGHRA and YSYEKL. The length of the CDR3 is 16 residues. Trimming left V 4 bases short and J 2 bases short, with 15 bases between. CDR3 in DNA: TGCGCCAGCAGCCCGGGAGCCTCGGCGGGCAATCAGCCCCAGCATTTT. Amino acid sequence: CASSPGASAGNQPQHF.

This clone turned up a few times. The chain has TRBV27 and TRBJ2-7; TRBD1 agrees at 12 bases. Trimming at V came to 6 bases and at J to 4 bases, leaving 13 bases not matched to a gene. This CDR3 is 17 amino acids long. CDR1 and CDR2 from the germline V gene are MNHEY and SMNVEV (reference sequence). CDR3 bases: TGTGCCAGCAGATCTACCGGGACAGGGGGCGATCGGTACGAGCAGTACTTC. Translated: CASRSTGTGGDRYEQYF.

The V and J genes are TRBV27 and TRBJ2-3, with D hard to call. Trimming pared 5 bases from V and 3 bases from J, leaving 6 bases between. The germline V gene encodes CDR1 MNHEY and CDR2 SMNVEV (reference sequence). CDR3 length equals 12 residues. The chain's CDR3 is CASSGDTDTQYF. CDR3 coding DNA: TGTGCCAGCAGTGGAGATACAGATACGCAGTATTTT.

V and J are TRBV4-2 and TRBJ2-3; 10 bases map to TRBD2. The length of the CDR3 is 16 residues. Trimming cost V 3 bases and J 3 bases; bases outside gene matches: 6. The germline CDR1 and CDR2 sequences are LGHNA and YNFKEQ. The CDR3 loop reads CASSQMTSGYTDTQYF. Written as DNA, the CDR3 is TGTGCCAGCAGCCAGATGACTAGCGGGTATACAGATACGCAGTATTTT.

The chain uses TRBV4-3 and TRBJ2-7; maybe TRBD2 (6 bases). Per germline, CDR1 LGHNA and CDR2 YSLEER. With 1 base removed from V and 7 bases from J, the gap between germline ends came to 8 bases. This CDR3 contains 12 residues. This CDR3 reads CASSQVGGEQYF. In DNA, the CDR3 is TGCGCCAGCAGCCAAGTCGGGGGAGAGCAGTACTTC.

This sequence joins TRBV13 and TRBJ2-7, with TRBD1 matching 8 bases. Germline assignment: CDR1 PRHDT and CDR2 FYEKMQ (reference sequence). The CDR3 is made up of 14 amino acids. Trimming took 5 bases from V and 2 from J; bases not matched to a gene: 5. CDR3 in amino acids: CASSLRGQAYEQYF. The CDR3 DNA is TGTGCCAGCAGCCTCCGGGGACAGGCCTACGAGCAGTACTTC.

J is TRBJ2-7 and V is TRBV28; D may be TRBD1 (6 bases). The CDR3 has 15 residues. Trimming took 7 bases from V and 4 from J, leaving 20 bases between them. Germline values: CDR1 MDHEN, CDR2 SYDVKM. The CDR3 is CASKSRQARLYEQYF. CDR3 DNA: TGTGCCAGCAAATCGAGACAGGCCCGCCTTTACGAGCAGTACTTC.

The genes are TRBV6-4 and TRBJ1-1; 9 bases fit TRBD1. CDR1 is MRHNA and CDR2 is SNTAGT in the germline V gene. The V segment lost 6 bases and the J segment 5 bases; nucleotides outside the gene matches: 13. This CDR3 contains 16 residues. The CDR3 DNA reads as TGTGCCAGCAGCGTCCCGGGACAGGGCCGGTGTACTGAAGCTTTCTTT. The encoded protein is CASSVPGQGRCTEAFF.

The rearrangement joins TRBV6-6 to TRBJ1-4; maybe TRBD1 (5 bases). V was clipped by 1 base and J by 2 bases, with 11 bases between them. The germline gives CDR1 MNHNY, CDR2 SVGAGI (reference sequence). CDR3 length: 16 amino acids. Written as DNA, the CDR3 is TGTGCCAGCAGTTACTTGGTGGGGGACACTAATGAAAAACTGTTTTTT. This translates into CASSYLVGDTNEKLFF.

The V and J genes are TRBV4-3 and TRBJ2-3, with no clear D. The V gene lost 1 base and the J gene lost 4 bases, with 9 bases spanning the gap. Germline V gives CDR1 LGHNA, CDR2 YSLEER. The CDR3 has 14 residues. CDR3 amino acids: CASSQGNRADTQYF. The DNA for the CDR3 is TGCGCCAGCAGCCAAGGAAACAGAGCAGATACGCAGTATTTT.

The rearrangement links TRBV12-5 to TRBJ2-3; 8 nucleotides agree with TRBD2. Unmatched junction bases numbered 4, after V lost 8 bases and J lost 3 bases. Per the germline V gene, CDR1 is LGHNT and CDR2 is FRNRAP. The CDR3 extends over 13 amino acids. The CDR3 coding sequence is TGTGCTAGTCGGCGGGGGGTGACAGATACGCAGTATTTT. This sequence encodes CASRRGVTDTQYF.

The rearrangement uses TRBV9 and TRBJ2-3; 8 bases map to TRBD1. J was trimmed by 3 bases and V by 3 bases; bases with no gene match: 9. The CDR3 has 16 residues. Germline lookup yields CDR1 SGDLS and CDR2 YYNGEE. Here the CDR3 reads CASSATGGSGTDTQYF. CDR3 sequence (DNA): TGTGCCAGCAGCGCTACAGGGGGATCAGGAACAGATACGCAGTATTTT.

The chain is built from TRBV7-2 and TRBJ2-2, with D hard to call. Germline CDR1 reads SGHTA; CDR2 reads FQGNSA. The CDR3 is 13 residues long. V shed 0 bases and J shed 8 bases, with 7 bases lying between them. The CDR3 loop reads CASSLAKSGELFF. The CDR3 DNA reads TGTGCCAGCAGCTTAGCTAAGTCAGGGGAGCTGTTTTTT.

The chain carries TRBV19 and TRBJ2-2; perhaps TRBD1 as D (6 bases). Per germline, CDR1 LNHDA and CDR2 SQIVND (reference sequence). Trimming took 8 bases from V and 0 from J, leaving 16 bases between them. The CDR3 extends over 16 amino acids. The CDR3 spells CASGGRRVANTGELFF. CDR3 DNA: TGTGCCAGTGGGGGCCGACGGGTCGCGAACACCGGGGAGCTGTTTTTT.

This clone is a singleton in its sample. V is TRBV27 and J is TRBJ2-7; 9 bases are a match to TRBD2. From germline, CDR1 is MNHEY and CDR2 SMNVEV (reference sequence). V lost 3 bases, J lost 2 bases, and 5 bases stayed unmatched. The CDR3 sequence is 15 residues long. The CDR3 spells CASSFASGVTYEQYF. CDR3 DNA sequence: TGTGCCAGCAGTTTCGCTAGCGGGGTCACCTACGAGCAGTACTTC.

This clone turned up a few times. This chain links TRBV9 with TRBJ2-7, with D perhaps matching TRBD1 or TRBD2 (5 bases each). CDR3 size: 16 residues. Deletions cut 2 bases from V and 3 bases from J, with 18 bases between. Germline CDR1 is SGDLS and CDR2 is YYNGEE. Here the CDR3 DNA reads TGTGCCAGCAGCGTTGGGGGAGACCCAGCTTACTACGAGCAGTACTTC. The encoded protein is CASSVGGDPAYYEQYF.

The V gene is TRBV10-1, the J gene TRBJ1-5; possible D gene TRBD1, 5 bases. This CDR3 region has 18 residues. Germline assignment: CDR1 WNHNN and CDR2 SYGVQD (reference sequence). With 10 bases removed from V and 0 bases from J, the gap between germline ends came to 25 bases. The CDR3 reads CATRDQSPGLSSNQPQHF. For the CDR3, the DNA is TGCGCCACCAGGGACCAGTCTCCAGGGTTGAGTAGCAATCAGCCCCAGCATTTT.

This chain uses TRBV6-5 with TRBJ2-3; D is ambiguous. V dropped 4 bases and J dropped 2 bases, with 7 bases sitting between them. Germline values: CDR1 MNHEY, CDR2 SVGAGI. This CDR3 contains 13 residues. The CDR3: CASSSTSTDTQYF. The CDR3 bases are TGTGCCAGCAGTTCAACCTCCACAGATACGCAGTATTTT.